The 14 T cell receptor beta chains below were found in one sample sequenced in a study of CD8 T cells in ankylosing spondylitis. One entry per CDR3 protein results from TCRdb running MiXCR on the 5' RACE reads. The data show some 140,000 distinct CDR3 sequences, 6% to 8% seen once. The sequencing sample was made of blood, either unsorted or a sorted T cell fraction (not recorded which). The receptors were sampled from a female donor with ankylosing spondylitis or in good health (not recorded which).

The chain combines TRBV6-2 or TRBV6-3 with TRBJ2-2, with TRBD2 as a possible D gene (5 bases). Per germline, CDR1 MNHEY and CDR2 SVGEGT. The CDR3 runs to 15 residues. Trimming removed 11 bases at V and 2 bases at J, with 18 bases between. This chain's CDR3 is CAGTLGSANTGELFF. The CDR3 bases are TGTGCCGGCACCCTGGGTAGCGCCAACACCGGGGAGCTGTTTTTT.

This clonotype was counted many times. The gene calls are TRBV12-3 or TRBV12-4 and TRBJ2-1, with D possibly TRBD1 on 5 matching bases. The V and J ends lost 6 bases and 4 bases respectively, with 10 bases between them. The CDR3 is made up of 13 amino acids. In DNA form, the CDR3 reads TGTGCCAGCAGACCGCAGGGATACAATGAGCAGTTCTTC. It yields the protein CASRPQGYNEQFF.

This clonotype has at least ten counts. The chain has TRBV7-2 and TRBJ2-3; D ambiguous. With 0 bases removed from V and 7 bases from J, the gap between germline ends came to 8 bases. The germline V gene has CDR1 SGHTA and CDR2 FQGNSA. The CDR3 runs 13 residues. The CDR3 DNA follows: TGTGCCAGCAGCTTAGCGGCGCAACATACGCAGTATTTT. As protein: CASSLAAQHTQYF.

This chain connects TRBV7-2 to TRBJ2-6, with D perhaps matching TRBD1 (6 bases). Per the germline V gene, CDR1 is SGHTA and CDR2 is FQGNSA. CDR3 length: 17 amino acids. V gave up 1 base and J gave up 3 bases, with 13 bases separating them. This CDR3 is CASSLGSGVGGANVLTF. CDR3 nucleotide sequence: TGTGCCAGCAGCTTAGGGTCAGGGGTCGGTGGGGCCAACGTCCTGACTTTC.

This clonotype was observed at least ten times. The J gene is TRBJ2-7, the V gene TRBV12-3 or TRBV12-4, with 11 bases aligning to TRBD1. V lost 5 bases to trimming and J lost 1 base; unmatched junction nucleotides: 10. This CDR3 has 17 amino acids. As DNA, the CDR3 is TGTGCCAGCAGTGCTACCCCGGGGACAGGGGGTTCCTACGAGCAGTACTTC. It specifies CASSATPGTGGSYEQYF.

There are many counts of this clonotype. The chain has TRBV3-1 and TRBJ1-1; no clear D. The CDR3 is 12 amino acids. Germline assignment: CDR1 LGHDT and CDR2 YNNKEL (reference sequence). The germline V and J ends were trimmed by 2 bases and 10 bases, with 11 bases remaining between them. CDR3 sequence: CASSQTLGGAFF. CDR3 DNA sequence: TGTGCCAGCAGCCAAACCCTAGGTGGAGCTTTCTTT.

Many counts were recorded for this clonotype. A read error may account for a junction end that differs from germline. J is TRBJ2-5 and V is TRBV7-7; TRBD2 aligns across 9 bases. This CDR3 spans 14 amino acids. The germline V gene has CDR1 SSHAT and CDR2 FNYEAQ (reference sequence). CDR3 sequence (DNA): TGTGCTAGCAGTCGGCGGGGGGGCCGAGAGACCCAGTACTTC. This encodes CASSRRGGRETQYF. Full variable domain (missing parts from reference TRBV7-7 and TRBJ2-5): GAGVSQSPRYKVTKRGQDVTLRCDPISSHATLYWYQQALGQGPEFLTYFNYEAQPDKSGLPSDRFSAERPEGSISTLTIQRTEQRDSAMYRCASSRRGGRETQYFGPGTRLLVL.

This clonotype was observed many times. The rearrangement joins TRBV3-1 to TRBJ2-7; D might be TRBD2 (6 bases). CDR1 and CDR2 (germline): LGHDT, YNNKEL (reference sequence). The ends were cut back, 3 bases at V and 0 bases at J, with 12 bases in the middle. The length of the CDR3 is 15 residues. CDR3 in amino acids: CASSHAAGTSYEQYF. The CDR3 DNA sequence: TGTGCCAGCAGCCACGCAGCGGGCACCTCCTACGAGCAGTACTTC.

The chain couples TRBV2 to TRBJ2-1; D is unresolved. CDR1 is SNHLY, CDR2 FYNNEI, per germline. This CDR3 contains 14 residues. V shed 8 bases and J shed 0 bases, with 11 bases lying between them. The CDR3 DNA is TGTGCCAGCCTCTTGGTCGACTCCTACAATGAGCAGTTCTTC. Its translation is CASLLVDSYNEQFF.

The V call is TRBV6-2 or TRBV6-3, the J call TRBJ2-5, with 11 bases lining up with TRBD2. Unmatched junction bases numbered 8, after V lost 2 bases and J lost 0 bases. Germline CDR1 is MNHEY and CDR2 is SVGEGT. The CDR3 is made up of 18 amino acids. CDR3 DNA sequence: TGTGCCAGCAGTTACCCCCTCCCTAGCGGGGGGAACCAAGAGACCCAGTACTTC. It specifies CASSYPLPSGGNQETQYF.

This clonotype was counted many times. The J gene is TRBJ1-1, the V gene TRBV4-1, with D possibly TRBD1 on 6 matching bases. CDR1 and CDR2 from the germline V gene are MGHRA and YSYEKL. V lost 2 bases to trimming and J lost 5 bases, with 12 bases between them. The CDR3 totals 14 residues. The chain's CDR3 is CASSQKAGDTEAFF. The CDR3 region has the DNA TGCGCCAGCAGCCAAAAGGCAGGGGATACTGAAGCTTTCTTT.

This clonotype was detected many times. CDR3 nucleotides: TGTGCCAGCAGTTTAAAGGAGATGAACACTGAAGCTTTCTTT. Translation gives CASSLKEMNTEAFF. This chain connects TRBV12-3 or TRBV12-4 to TRBJ1-1; D not resolved. The CDR3 totals 14 residues. The V and J ends lost 2 bases and 0 bases respectively, with 7 bases between them.

This clonotype has a count of ten or more. V is TRBV5-5 and J is TRBJ2-7; 7 bases match TRBD2. From germline, CDR1 is SGHKS and CDR2 YYEKEE (reference sequence). The CDR3 loop spans 11 amino acids. V dropped 4 bases and J dropped 9; count of bases not matched to a gene: 4. CDR3 nucleotide sequence: TGTGCCAGCAGCGGATGGGGGGGGCAGTACTTC. As protein: CASSGWGGQYF. Complete variable domain (other parts from reference TRBV5-5 and TRBJ2-7): DAGVTQSPTHLIKTRGQQVTLRCSPISGHKSVSWYQQVLGQGPQFIFQYYEKEERGRGNFPDRFSARQFPNYSSELNVNALLLGDSALYLCASSGWGGQYFGPGTRLTVT.

This clonotype appeared a few times. The V and J genes are TRBV7-2 and TRBJ1-4; possible D gene TRBD1, 5 bases. V lost 6 bases, J lost 3 bases, and 11 bases lay in between. Germline CDR1 and CDR2: SGHTA and FQGNSA. The CDR3 has 14 residues. The CDR3 sequence: CASRPTGSNEKLFF. DNA of the CDR3: TGTGCCAGCAGGCCTACAGGCTCTAATGAAAAACTGTTTTTT.